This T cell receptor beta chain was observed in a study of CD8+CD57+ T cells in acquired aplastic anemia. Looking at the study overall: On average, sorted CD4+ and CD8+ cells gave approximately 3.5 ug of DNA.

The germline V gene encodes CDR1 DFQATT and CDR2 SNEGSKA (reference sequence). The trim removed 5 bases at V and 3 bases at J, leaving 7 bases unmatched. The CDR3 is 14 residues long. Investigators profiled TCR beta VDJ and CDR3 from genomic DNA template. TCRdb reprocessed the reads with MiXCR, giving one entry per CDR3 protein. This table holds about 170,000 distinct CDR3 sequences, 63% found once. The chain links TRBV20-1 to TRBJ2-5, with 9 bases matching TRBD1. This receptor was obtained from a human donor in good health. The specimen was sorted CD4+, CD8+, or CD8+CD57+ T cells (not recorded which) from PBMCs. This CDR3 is CSAFVRDREETQYF. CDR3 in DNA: TGCAGTGCTTTTGTCCGGGACAGGGAAGAGACCCAGTACTTC.